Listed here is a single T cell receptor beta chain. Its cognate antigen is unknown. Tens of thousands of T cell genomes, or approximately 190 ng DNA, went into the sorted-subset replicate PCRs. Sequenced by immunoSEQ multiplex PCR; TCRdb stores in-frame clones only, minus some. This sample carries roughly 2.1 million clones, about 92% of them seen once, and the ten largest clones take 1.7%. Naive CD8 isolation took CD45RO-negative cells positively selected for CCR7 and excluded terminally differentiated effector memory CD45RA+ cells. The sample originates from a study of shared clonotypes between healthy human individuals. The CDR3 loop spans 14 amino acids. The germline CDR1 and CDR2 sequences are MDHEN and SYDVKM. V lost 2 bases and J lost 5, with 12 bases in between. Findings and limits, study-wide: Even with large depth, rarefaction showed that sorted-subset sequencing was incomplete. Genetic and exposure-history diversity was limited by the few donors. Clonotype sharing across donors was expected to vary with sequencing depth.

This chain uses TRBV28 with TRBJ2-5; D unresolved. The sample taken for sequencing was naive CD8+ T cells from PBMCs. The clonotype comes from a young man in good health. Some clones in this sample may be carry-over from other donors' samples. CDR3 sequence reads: CASSLPFSGETQYF. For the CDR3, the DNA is TGTGCCAGCAGTTTACCTTTCTCCGGGGAGACCCAGTACTTC.